This paragraph covers one TCR beta chain sequence. What it recognizes is unknown. This record belongs to a study of beta chain features in type 1 diabetes. Broader study findings: Patients with Type 1 diabetes showed moderately but significantly shorter TCRB CDR3s in all four CD4+ subsets. Patients' naive, central memory and Treg TCRB repertoires seemed closer to one another than those of healthy donors.

Sorting of CD4+ naive, central memory, regulatory and stem cell-like memory cells was performed via CD45RO/CCR7/CD25/CD127/CD95/CD27. Of the isolated RNA, all was reverse transcribed, and so the sequenced material was expressed TCRB transcripts. Method: immunoSEQ multiplex PCR; TCRdb's copy keeps in-frame clones and lacks some. This table holds hundreds of thousands of clones, around 68% found once. This CDR3 is 16 amino acids long. J lost 6 bases, V lost 2 bases, and 6 bases had no gene match. CDR1 is ENHRY and CDR2 is SYGVKD in the germline V gene. What was sequenced was naive CD4+ T cells from blood. The TCR comes from a man in his thirties or forties in good health. V gene TRBV10-3 combines with J gene TRBJ2-4; TRBD1 matches at 11 bases. CDR3 coding DNA: TGTGCCATCAGTGAGCCTGGACAGGGGGCGGGAAACATTCAGTACTTC. This sequence encodes CAISEPGQGAGNIQYF.